This T cell receptor (beta chain) derives from a study of blood T cell repertoires in COVID-19. Looking at the study overall: The United States, Italy and Spain were the sources of the acute and convalescent COVID-19 samples.

A single count supports this clone. V was trimmed by 1 base and J by 6 bases, leaving 9 bases between them. The CDR3 contains 13 residues. TCRdb's copy holds only in-frame clones and misses some; the assay was immunoSEQ multiplex PCR. This sample has under 200,000 clones, with approximately 85% found just once. The chain is built from TRBV12-3 or TRBV12-4 and TRBJ1-2, with D perhaps TRBD1 (5 bases). The sequence derives from a woman older than 75 with acute or convalescent COVID-19. The material sequenced was peripheral blood. CDR3 protein: CASSLGPGHGYTF. The CDR3 DNA reads TGTGCCAGCAGTTTAGGTCCAGGGCATGGCTACACCTTC.